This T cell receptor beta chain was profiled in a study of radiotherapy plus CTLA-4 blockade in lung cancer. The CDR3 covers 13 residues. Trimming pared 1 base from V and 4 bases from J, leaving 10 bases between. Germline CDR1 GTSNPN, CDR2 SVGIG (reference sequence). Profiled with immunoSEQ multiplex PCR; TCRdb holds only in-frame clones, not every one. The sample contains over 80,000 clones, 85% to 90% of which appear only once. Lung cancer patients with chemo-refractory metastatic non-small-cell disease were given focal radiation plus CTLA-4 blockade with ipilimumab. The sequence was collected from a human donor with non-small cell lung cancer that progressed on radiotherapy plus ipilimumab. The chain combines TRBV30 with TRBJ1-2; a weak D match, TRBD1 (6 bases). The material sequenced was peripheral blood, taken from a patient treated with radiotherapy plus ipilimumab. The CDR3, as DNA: TGTGCCTGGAGTGAACAGGGTAGCTATGGCTACACCTTC. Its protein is CAWSEQGSYGYTF. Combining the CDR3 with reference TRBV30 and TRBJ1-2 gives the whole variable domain SQTIHQWPATLVQPVGSPLSLECTVEGTSNPNLYWYRQAAGRGLQLLFYSVGIGQISSEVPQNLSASRPQDRQFILSSKKLLLSDSGFYLCAWSEQGSYGYTFGSGTRLTVV.